The TCR beta chain described here comes from a study of blood T cell repertoires in COVID-19. Study as a whole: The analysed material was cDNA or gDNA that came from T cells, B-cell-depleted T cells, or PBMCs.

TCRdb's table, derived via immunoSEQ multiplex PCR, lists solely in-frame clones and lacks some. This table holds around 250,000 clones, roughly 87% found once. Looked up from germline, CDR1 is PRHDT and CDR2 is FYEKMQ (reference sequence). CDR3 length equals 19 residues. Trimming took off 5 bases at V and 0 bases at J, with 23 bases between the two ends. The chain is built from TRBV13 and TRBJ1-5; D is unclear. The receptor's source is a human donor in a cohort sampled during active COVID-19. Sequencing was done on a sample of peripheral blood. CDR3 bases: TGTGCCAGCAGCCTTAATTCAGGTGAAGTCAGACATAGCAATCAGCCCCAGCATTTT. Translated, it gives CASSLNSGEVRHSNQPQHF.